This T cell receptor (beta chain) was profiled in a study of Graves' ophthalmopathy and Graves' hyperthyroidism (dated by TCRdb to 2016 to 2018). Broadly, across the study: Peripheral blood was collected at initial diagnosis, before any treatment. The study used TCR beta repertoire signatures to distinguish Graves' ophthalmopathy from Graves' hyperthyroidism and to predict progression to ophthalmopathy. In total, 135 blood samples were TCR-sequenced: 40 to 45 ophthalmopathy, roughly 77 hyperthyroidism and roughly 17 hyperthyroidism-to-ophthalmopathy patients. A discovery set of 100 patients (around 44 ophthalmopathy, 60 or so stable hyperthyroidism) was enrolled to explore V-J signatures distinguishing ophthalmopathy from hyperthyroidism. The independent validation cohort included about 19 hyperthyroidism patients plus 17 patients who later progressed from hyperthyroidism to ophthalmopathy. In a handful of hyperthyroidism patients, the T-cell repertoires found in thyroid tissue were compared with those found in blood. Following sampling, methimazole starting at 30 mg daily was administered to hyperthyroidism patients, and high-dose intravenous methylprednisolone was administered to ophthalmopathy patients. For training and testing, the roughly 100 patients in the discovery cohort were randomly divided in a 7:3 ratio.

This clonotype was observed at least ten times. This receptor's antigen is unknown. Base-call qualities are not available, and no considerably larger clone is one nucleotide away. TCR beta CDR3 regions were amplified from RNA transcripts for repertoire sequencing. HTBI primers and the Qiagen OneStep RT-PCR kit were used in a first-round RT-PCR, which was followed by a second-round multiplex PCR, size selection and purification. Sequencing of the libraries was carried out on an Illumina HiSeq2000 in paired-end mode with 100 bp reads. Regarding the original processing steps: Reads were processed with SOAPnuke, discarding reads with adapters, uncalled bases, mean Phred below 15, or no exact constant-primer or identifier match. COPE v1.2.5 was used to merge high-quality paired reads. Clonotypes were defined as unique nucleotide sequences and were aligned to IMGT TRB V, D and J references using MiTCR v1.1. Analysis was restricted to V-J combinations with a frequency above 0.0001, which covered roughly 99% of repertoires. For each V-J combination, a TCR clonal expansion and chaos score was defined as the ratio of F50 clonal expansion to chaos observed in the TCRdist matrix. Features were reduced by Welch's t-statistics and random forest to around 13 V-J combinations, which fed a naive Bayes classifier. Thyroid-blood repertoire similarity was quantified with the Morisita-Horn index. The public reads were quality trimmed at Q25 with fastp and then assembled into clones with MiXCR by TCRdb, keeping productive beta chains. Rows with a matching CDR3 protein are joined into one entry that keeps the most common DNA and genes. For this entry, the V and J calls and clone size follow TCRdb and not the study's own pipeline. The sample contains some 210,000 distinct CDR3 sequences, 25% to 30% of them found a single time. The ten biggest clones cover approximately 9.1% of the sample.

The CDR3 runs 11 residues from the cysteine to the phenylalanine. The retained sequence is limited to the CDR3, 33 bases, with the frame set at the first base. CDR1 and CDR2, looked up from the germline V gene (reference sequence), are MNHEY and SMNVEV. V and J are truncated by 10 bases and 7 bases respectively, leaving an intervening sequence of 10 bases. Here is what the overall study found, with its caveats: No statistical method was used to predetermine the sample size, and group allocation was not hidden from the investigators. In validation, the model predicted ophthalmopathy progression with 55% to 71% sensitivity and roughly 72% specificity; eleven to twelve predicted patients were CT-confirmed with GO in a median of about 6.2 months. In cross-validation, the 13-signature model distinguished ophthalmopathy from stable hyperthyroidism with 87.88% sensitivity and around 84% specificity, while in the test set the corresponding values were about 80% and 75%. Most of the expanded thyroid clonotypes with a frequency above 0.001 were also detected in blood, and it was suggested that the thyroid immune response may be reflected by blood repertoires.

Ophthalmopathy patients had moderately to severely active disease, Clinical Activity Score of at least 3, NOSPECS grade of at least 4, and disease duration under 3 months. Patients with other autoimmune diseases, uncontrolled infections, pregnancy or lactation were excluded. Diagnosis relied on clinical symptoms, serum thyroxine, TRAb, thyroid ultrasound and orbital computed tomography. PBMCs were isolated from more than 8 ml of fresh peripheral blood by Ficoll-Paque density gradient centrifugation. Trizol reagent was used to extract the total RNA, and its quality was then checked on an Agilent 2100 Bioanalyzer.

This clonotype was obtained from a man aged 45-65 years with Graves' ophthalmopathy. Donor details come from another sample of the same person, matched by shared clones. The chain is assembled from TRBV27 and TRBJ2-2; the D gene is not confidently resolved. Sequencing was carried out using peripheral blood. At the DNA level, the sequence is TGTGCCACCCTCCATGGCGGGGAGCTGTTTTTT. Translated, this gives CATLHGGELFF.